Listed below are T cell receptor beta chains from one sample, sequenced in a study of T cell repertoires in cytomegalovirus infection. Antigens of these TCRs are unknown. TCRdb reprocessed the reads with MiXCR, giving one entry per CDR3 protein. This table holds 800,000 to 950,000 distinct CDR3 sequences, over 25% found once. The sample here was cultured CD8+ T cells from PBMCs, taken from culture after CMV antigen stimulation. These receptors came from a human donor in good health (CMV status not recorded). Some clones in this sample may be carry-over from other donors' samples. Each CDR3 is given with its conserved first and last residue. A D gene is named only where the DNA matches it firmly. Not all rows give a size; the values are once, few, many and, for expanded clones, a class.

d_gene | j_gene | v_gene | abundance | CDR3aa | CDR3nt
TRBD2 | TRBJ2-5 | TRBV4-1 | - | CASSQELAGGRVKTQYF | TGCGCCAGCAGCCAAGAACTGGCGGGGGGACGGGTAAAGACCCAGTACTTC
TRBD1 | TRBJ1-6 | TRBV27 | few | CASSPPDRGLLSLHF | TGTGCCAGCAGTCCTCCGGACAGGGGACTTCTGTCCCTCCACTTT
- | TRBJ1-2 | TRBV27 | - | CASSHPGDGYTF | TGTGCCAGCAGTCATCCAGGGGATGGCTACACCTTC
TRBD1 | TRBJ1-1 | TRBV27 | many | CASNLLHRGDTEAFF | TGTGCCAGCAATTTACTCCACAGGGGGGACACTGAAGCTTTCTTT
TRBD2 | TRBJ2-1 | TRBV20-1 | - | CSASKLAGVFEQFF | TGCAGTGCTAGCAAGCTAGCGGGGGTTTTTGAGCAGTTCTTC
- | TRBJ2-3 | TRBV6-6 | - | CASSYSIWGIEDTDTQYF | TGTGCCAGCAGTTACTCAATATGGGGAATTGAGGACACAGATACGCAGTATTTT
- | TRBJ2-2 | TRBV11-3 | many | CASSLVKPANTGELFF | TGTGCCAGCAGCCTCGTAAAGCCAGCGAACACCGGGGAGCTGTTTTTT
- | TRBJ2-4 | TRBV11-3 | few | CASSFGGPRDIQYF | TGTGCCAGCAGCTTCGGGGGGCCCCGGGACATTCAGTACTTC
TRBD1 | TRBJ2-5 | TRBV25-1 | few | CASSEWGTGVQETQYF | TGTGCCAGCAGTGAATGGGGGACAGGTGTACAAGAGACCCAGTACTTC
- | TRBJ1-2 | TRBV27 | few | CASSLRPGPPRANYGYTF | TGTGCCAGCAGTCTCCGTCCGGGACCCCCTAGAGCTAACTATGGCTACACCTTC
TRBD1 | TRBJ1-2 | TRBV27 | - | CASRDQGDGLYGYTF | TGTGCCAGCAGAGATCAGGGGGACGGGCTCTATGGCTACACCTTC
- | TRBJ1-1 | TRBV7-9 | few | CASSSMEAFF | TGTGCCAGCAGCTCCATGGAAGCTTTCTTT
TRBD1 | TRBJ1-3 | TRBV27 | few | CASSFTGTGEDTIYF | TGTGCCAGCAGTTTCACCGGGACAGGGGAGGACACCATATATTTT
TRBD1 | TRBJ2-2 | TRBV7-8 | few | CASSPRTGHTGELFF | TGTGCCAGCAGCCCGCGGACAGGACACACCGGGGAGCTGTTTTTT
- | TRBJ1-1 | TRBV24-1 | few | CATSDYGREAFF | TGTGCCACCAGTGATTATGGCAGGGAAGCTTTCTTT
- | TRBJ2-1 | TRBV11-1 | few | CASSLWDKDRDEQFF | TGTGCCAGCAGCTTATGGGACAAAGACCGCGATGAGCAGTTCTTC
TRBD1 | TRBJ1-2 | TRBV7-9 | few | CASSLGTGYNGYTF | TGTGCCAGCAGCCTGGGGACAGGGTATAATGGCTACACCTTC
- | TRBJ2-1 | TRBV19 | - | CASSIGPAGEQFF | TGTGCCAGTAGTATCGGCCCCGCGGGGGAGCAGTTCTTC
- | TRBJ1-2 | TRBV7-4 | - | CASTSGTWGYTF | TGTGCCAGCACCTCGGGTACATGGGGCTACACCTTC
- | TRBJ2-7 | TRBV7-2 | few | CASSPFSREVYEQYF | TGTGCCAGCAGCCCCTTCTCCCGGGAAGTCTACGAGCAGTACTTC
- | TRBJ1-4 | TRBV7-9 | few | CASSSMEEKLFF | TGTGCCAGCAGCTCCATGGAGGAAAAACTGTTTTTT
TRBD2 | TRBJ2-5 | TRBV5-4 | - | CASSPLGLAGGLYQETQYF | TGTGCCAGCAGCCCTTTAGGACTAGCGGGGGGCCTGTACCAAGAGACCCAGTACTTC
TRBD1 | TRBJ1-5 | TRBV19 | few | CASSRGQVHQPQHF | TGTGCCAGTAGTCGAGGACAGGTTCATCAGCCCCAGCATTTT
- | TRBJ2-1 | TRBV7-6 | few | CASSLGRGGEQFF | TGTGCCAGCAGCTTAGGGCGAGGGGGTGAGCAGTTCTTC
- | TRBJ2-3 | TRBV5-1 | - | CASSLVVGSSDTQYF | TGCGCCAGCAGCTTGGTCGTGGGGTCGTCAGATACGCAGTATTTT
TRBD1 | TRBJ1-1 | TRBV19 | - | CASTYRGLSTEAFF | TGTGCCAGTACCTACAGGGGGCTGAGCACTGAAGCTTTCTTT
TRBD2 | TRBJ2-3 | TRBV27 | - | CASSSWTSGGLDTQYF | TGTGCCAGCAGTTCTTGGACTAGCGGTGGGTTAGATACGCAGTATTTT
TRBD1 | TRBJ1-5 | TRBV12-3/TRBV12-4 | many | CASSPRTGVNQPQHF | TGTGCCAGCAGTCCCCGGACAGGGGTGAATCAGCCCCAGCATTTT
TRBD2 | TRBJ2-2 | TRBV27 | - | CASSFTGLAGVRPENTGELFF | TGTGCCAGCAGTTTTACGGGACTAGCGGGGGTCCGCCCCGAGAACACCGGGGAGCTGTTTTTT
- | TRBJ2-1 | TRBV6-5 | few | CASSYSPEGANEQFF | TGTGCCAGCAGTTACTCCCCGGAGGGGGCGAATGAGCAGTTCTTC
- | TRBJ2-3 | TRBV13 | - | CASSLYPPASSTDTQYF | TGTGCCAGCAGCTTATATCCCCCAGCGAGTAGCACAGATACGCAGTATTTT
TRBD2 | TRBJ2-1 | TRBV6-5 | few | CATRLAGTYNEQFF | TGTGCCACCCGACTAGCGGGGACCTACAATGAGCAGTTCTTC
TRBD1 | TRBJ2-5 | TRBV6-4 | - | CASSPGQGVGETQYF | TGTGCCAGCAGCCCGGGACAGGGGGTTGGAGAGACCCAGTACTTC
TRBD2 | TRBJ2-5 | TRBV27 | - | CASSFGGLQETQYF | TGTGCCAGCAGTTTCGGGGGGTTGCAAGAGACCCAGTACTTC
- | TRBJ2-1 | TRBV6-6 | few | CASSLGGPSNEQFF | TGTGCCAGCAGCCTTGGCGGTCCAAGCAATGAGCAGTTCTTC
- | TRBJ1-1 | TRBV7-8 | - | CASSQTGKVVYTEAFF | TGTGCCAGCAGCCAAACAGGGAAGGTGGTGTACACTGAAGCTTTCTTT
- | TRBJ1-5 | TRBV19 | few | CASSIDSGNQPQHF | TGTGCCAGTAGTATCGACAGTGGGAATCAGCCCCAGCATTTT
TRBD1 | TRBJ2-1 | TRBV25-1 | - | CASSEYFARGLGYNEQFF | TGTGCCAGCAGTGAATATTTCGCCAGGGGGCTTGGCTACAATGAGCAGTTCTTC